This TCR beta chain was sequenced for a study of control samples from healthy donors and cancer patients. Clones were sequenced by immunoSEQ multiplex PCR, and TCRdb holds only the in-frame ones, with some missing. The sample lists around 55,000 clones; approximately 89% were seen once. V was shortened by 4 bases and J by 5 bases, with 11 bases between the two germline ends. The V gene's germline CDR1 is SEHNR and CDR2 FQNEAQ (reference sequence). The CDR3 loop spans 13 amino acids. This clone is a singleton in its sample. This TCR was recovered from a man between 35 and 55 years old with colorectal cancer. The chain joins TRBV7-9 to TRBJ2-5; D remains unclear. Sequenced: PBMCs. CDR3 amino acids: CASSYLVFETQYF. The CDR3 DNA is TGTGCCAGCAGCTACCTTGTGTTTGAGACCCAGTACTTC.